Described below is a single TCR beta chain sequence and its context. Every immunoSEQ plate was one replicate of a subset's evenly spread DNA. The unsorted PBMC replicate PCRs were performed with about 300 ng DNA, some 32,000 T cell genomes. Under the authors' procedure: Junction-only sequences without quality scores came from ImmunoSEQ, so filtering differed. Assay used: immunoSEQ multiplex PCR; TCRdb lists only in-frame clones, some missing. The V and J calls and the clone size are those of that table, but D and trimming were determined from the DNA. The table lists fewer than 650,000 clones, roughly four fifths of them singletons. The source of the sample is a study of shared clonotypes between healthy human individuals. Looking at the study overall: The cohort comprised a couple of women and a few men. Their ages spanned 18 to 49 years.

This CDR3 has 16 residues. CDR1 SGHTS and CDR2 YDEGEE come from the germline V gene. V was clipped by 0 bases and J by 7 bases; unmatched bases: 7. V and J are TRBV5-8 and TRBJ2-1; 10 bases match TRBD1. The sample taken for sequencing was PBMCs. The clonotype was recovered from a woman aged 40-49 years in good health. Some clones in this sample may be carry-over from other donors' samples. CDR3 sequence: CASSLAGQGFFNEQFF. In DNA, the CDR3 is TGTGCCAGCAGCTTGGCGGGACAGGGGTTTTTTAATGAGCAGTTCTTC.